This T cell receptor beta chain was sequenced for a study of shared clonotypes between healthy human individuals. This CDR3 region has 15 residues. The germline gives CDR1 SGHRS, CDR2 YFSETQ. V was clipped by 4 bases and J by 1 base; unmatched bases: 7. It was CD45RO-negative cells, positively selected for CCR7, that made up naive CD8 cells, with terminally differentiated effector memory CD45RA+ cells excluded. Donors, healthy HIV-negative adults, lacked recent acute infections or vaccinations. Using immunoSEQ multiplex PCR, the repertoire was profiled, and TCRdb retains in-frame clones only, with some absent. This sample has 2 million or so clones, with about 94% found just once.

The sequencing sample was made of naive CD8+ T cells sorted from blood. V and J are TRBV5-1 and TRBJ2-5; 7 bases align to TRBD2. The origin of this receptor is a man younger than 30 in good health. CDR3: CASSGASGGQETQYF. Written as DNA, the CDR3 is TGCGCCAGCAGCGGGGCTAGCGGAGGCCAAGAGACCCAGTACTTC.